The clone carrying this T cell receptor (beta chain) was detected only a few times. Its antigen is still unknown. This entry belongs to a study of blood T cells in healthy people across ages. Points from the study as a whole: CMV infection status of these donors was not known.

This CDR3 is built from 16 residues. The germline CDR1 and CDR2 sequences are SGHKS and YYEKEE (reference sequence). Donors were systemically healthy Caucasian individuals from Russia aged roughly 6 to 100 years. It was with a sample-barcoded 5' primer and a J-beta primer mix that a second PCR of roughly 7 to 12 cycles was run. The template-switch adaptor was a 5' adaptor with 12 random nucleotides. It tagged each cDNA molecule. TCRdb ran MiXCR on the 5' RACE reads and lists one entry per CDR3 protein. Altogether about 760,000 distinct CDR3 sequences are present, around three fifths being singletons, with the ten largest covering roughly 24%.

This receptor was obtained from a man between 40 and 49 years old in good health. The sample consisted of blood. The chain is built from TRBV5-5 and TRBJ2-4; D is possibly TRBD1 (6 bases). The J call may not be correct, given that the DNA end is closer to TRBJ2-7. CDR3 sequence (DNA): TGTGCCAGCAGACTCAGGGGTGGGGGAGACATACCCGAGCAGTACTTC. As protein: CASRLRGGGDIPEQYF.